This TCR beta chain emerged from a study of cytomegalovirus exposure and HLA in healthy donors. Overall study findings and caveats: The classifier, whose performance was assessed in both the original and validation cohorts, reportedly diagnosed cytomegalovirus status with high specificity and sensitivity. The study labeled roughly 160 TCR beta chains cytomegalovirus-associated. TCR clusters originating in the first cohort tended to co-occur in the 110 or so validation repertoires, according to a later analysis.

To note about this clone: Its antigen is unknown.

The protocol was immunoSEQ multiplex PCR, while the TCRdb copy is restricted to in-frame clones and leaves out a portion. This table holds about 270,000 clones, approximately 86% found once. Germline V gene lookup returns CDR1 GTSNPN and CDR2 SVGIG (reference sequence). Trimming stripped 0 bases from V and 3 bases from J, with 11 bases between. The CDR3 loop spans 14 amino acids. The sequenced material came from PBMCs. The chain couples TRBV30 to TRBJ1-2; weak D call: TRBD1 (5 bases). The TCR was taken from a woman younger than 30 in good health and CMV-seronegative. The CDR3 DNA sequence: TGTGCCTGGAGTGTACGGGTAGGGGACTATGGCTACACCTTC. Its translation is CAWSVRVGDYGYTF.